One sample yielded the 2 T cell receptor beta chains listed below, sequenced in a study of CD8+ T cells in alopecia areata. Extracted from the samples, RNA was reverse transcribed into cDNA to serve as the sequencing template. The assay was immunoSEQ multiplex PCR, and TCRdb's table has in-frame clones only and misses some. The table includes 150,000 or so clones, 45% to 60% detected once. Sequencing was carried out using CD4+ T cells sorted from blood. The origin of the receptors is a human donor with alopecia areata.

This clone was observed a few times. This chain joins TRBV29-1 and TRBJ2-1, with D uncertain. The germline gives CDR1 SQVTM, CDR2 ANQGSEA. The CDR3 covers 11 residues. The CDR3 is CVLVTYNEQFF. The CDR3 DNA sequence: TGCGTTTTAGTAACCTACAATGAGCAGTTCTTC.

This CDR3 is CASSVVETGELFF. CDR3 sequence (DNA): TGTGCCAGCAGTGTCGTCGAGACCGGGGAGCTGTTTTTT. The chain carries TRBV2 and TRBJ2-2; D remains unclear. The V gene lost 4 bases and the J gene lost 5 bases, with 8 bases spanning the gap. The CDR3 has 13 amino acids. Germline V lookup: CDR1 SNHLY, CDR2 FYNNEI.